The 6 T cell receptor beta chains in this list originate from one sample, sequenced in a study of regulatory T cells in long-lasting Graves disease. Library construction for TCR beta used iRepertoire HTBI primers and Arm-PCR of CDR3 regions. TCRdb re-called the multiplex PCR reads with MiXCR, one entry per CDR3 protein. The sample consists of around 300,000 distinct CDR3 sequences, around a fifth of them appearing once. Time point reported: persistent/refractory GD, antithyroid drugs over 5 years with positive TRAb. The authors made the TCR library using RNA they extracted from PBMCs. The sample here was peripheral blood mononuclear cells (PBMCs), taken when the disease was refractory, from a patient treated with antithyroid drugs. Receptors originate from a female donor with Graves disease.

The CDR3 loop is CSVEFSGSGETQYF. Here the CDR3 DNA reads TGCAGCGTTGAATTCAGCGGGAGTGGCGAGACCCAGTACTTC. The gene calls are TRBV29-1 and TRBJ2-5, with 8 bases matching TRBD2. Germline assignment: CDR1 SQVTM and CDR2 ANQGSEA. After removal of 2 bases from V and 5 bases from J, the junction contained 7 bases not matched to a gene. The CDR3 runs 14 residues. Full variable domain (outside the CDR3, taken from reference TRBV29-1 and TRBJ2-5): SAVISQKPSRDICQRGTSLTIQCQVDSQVTMMFWYRQQPGQSLTLIATANQGSEATYESGFVIDKFPISRPNLTFSTLTVSNMSPEDSSIYLCSVEFSGSGETQYFGPGTRLLVL.

The chain links TRBV30 to TRBJ1-5, with TRBD1 matching over 7 bases. CDR3 length equals 13 residues. The junction had 6 bases not matched to a gene; V was cut back by 4 bases and J by 6 bases. Germline loops: CDR1 GTSNPN, CDR2 SVGIG (reference sequence). CDR3 nucleotides: TGTGCCTGGACCGACAGGGAAGGTCAGCCCCAGCATTTT. It yields the protein CAWTDREGQPQHF.

This clonotype was recorded a few times. This chain connects TRBV9 to TRBJ1-4, with D uncertain. CDR1 SGDLS and CDR2 YYNGEE come from the germline V gene. Trimming shortened V by 0 bases and J by 12 bases, and 18 bases separated the two germline ends. The CDR3 loop spans 15 amino acids. CDR3 sequence (DNA): TGTGCCAGCAGCGTAGACCCGTCACGGCGGGAGGAACTGTTTTTT. Residues: CASSVDPSRREELFF.

Regarding this clonotype: This is likely an artifact of a read error, given a far larger clone one base away. This chain joins TRBV28 and TRBJ2-5; D perhaps matches TRBD2 (6 bases). The DNA end lines up better with TRBJ2-7; the J call may be wrong. The CDR3 contains 14 residues. CDR1 is MDHEN, CDR2 SYDVKM, per germline. CDR3 loop: CASTQGGESYEQYF. CDR3 sequence (DNA): TGTGCCAGCACGCAGGGCGGGGAATCCTACGAGCAGTACTTC.

This clonotype was seen ten or more times. The J gene is TRBJ2-2, the V gene TRBV12-3 or TRBV12-4; D remains unclear. Trimming pared 7 bases from V and 6 bases from J, leaving 9 bases between. This CDR3 is 12 amino acids long. CDR3 in amino acids: CASTLGAGELFF. In nucleotides, the CDR3 is TGTGCCAGCACCCTCGGAGCCGGGGAGCTGTTTTTT.

Many counts were recorded for this clonotype. Mismatch with germline at one junction end may stem from a read error. The V gene is TRBV7-7, the J gene TRBJ2-2; TRBD1 might be the D (5 bases). This CDR3 spans 14 amino acids. Looked up from germline, CDR1 is SSHAT and CDR2 is FNYEAQ (reference sequence). As DNA, the CDR3 is TGTGCTAGCAGCAAAGGGGTGAACACCGGGGAGCTGTTTTTT. Translating it yields CASSKGVNTGELFF.